The 15 T cell receptor beta chains below all came from one sample that was sequenced in a study of CD8 T cells in Susac syndrome. A quantity of roughly 0.5 to 1 ug RNA underwent reverse transcription using random hexamers. TCRdb passed the immunoSEQ multiplex PCR reads through MiXCR, listing each CDR3 protein once. The table includes some 220,000 distinct CDR3 sequences, 95% detected once. Input material: CD4+ T cells from PBMCs. Receptors originate from a human donor with multiple sclerosis.

The chain joins TRBV29-1 to TRBJ2-7; 12 bases line up with TRBD2. The CDR3 runs 14 residues. The V gene's germline CDR1 is SQVTM and CDR2 ANQGSEA. With 7 bases clipped from V and 5 bases from J, the junction kept 9 bases outside the gene matches. The CDR3 coding sequence is TGCAGCGCAGCTACTAGCGGGGGGTCCCACGAGCAGTACTTC. Amino acid sequence: CSAATSGGSHEQYF.

The chain employs TRBV30 and TRBJ2-3; D uncertain. Germline V gene data show CDR1 as GTSNPN and CDR2 as SVGIG (reference sequence). This CDR3 is 15 amino acids long. Trimming stripped 0 bases from V and 2 bases from J, with 12 bases between. The CDR3 region is CAWSVRQSLTDTQYF. The CDR3 DNA reads TGTGCCTGGAGTGTACGGCAGAGTCTCACAGATACGCAGTATTTT.

This chain uses TRBV5-1 with TRBJ1-5; the D is unclear. The V gene's germline CDR1 is SGHRS and CDR2 YFSETQ. This CDR3 has 15 residues. Trimming took 7 bases from V and 0 from J, leaving 14 bases between them. This chain's CDR3 is CASRPDPGSNQPQHF. CDR3 nucleotides: TGCGCCAGCCGGCCGGATCCCGGTAGCAATCAGCCCCAGCATTTT. Using reference TRBV5-1 and TRBJ1-5 for the parts outside the CDR3, the full variable domain is KAGVTQTPRYLIKTRGQQVTLSCSPISGHRSVSWYQQTPGQGLQFLFEYFSETQRNKGNFPGRFSGRQFSNSRSEMNVSTLELGDSALYLCASRPDPGSNQPQHFGDGTRLSIL.

This CDR3 is CASSLPHTDTQYF. CDR3 sequence (DNA): TGTGCCAGCAGCCTCCCCCACACAGATACGCAGTATTTT. The rearrangement links TRBV5-4 to TRBJ2-3; no definite D call. V lost 4 bases and J lost 2, with 8 bases in between. Germline V lookup: CDR1 SGHNT, CDR2 YYREEE (reference sequence). This CDR3 has 13 amino acids.

The rearrangement uses TRBV5-1 and TRBJ2-2; D gene unclear. Trimming left V 0 bases short and J 4 bases short, with 1 base between. From germline, CDR1 is SGHRS and CDR2 YFSETQ. CDR3 size: 12 residues. This chain's CDR3 is CASSLATGELFF. In nucleotides, the CDR3 is TGCGCCAGCAGCTTGGCCACCGGGGAGCTGTTTTTT.

V usage is TRBV25-1 and J usage is TRBJ1-2; D gene uncertain. The CDR3 loop spans 11 amino acids. V lost 5 bases, J lost 13 bases, and 14 bases lay in between. The germline V gene encodes CDR1 MGHDK and CDR2 SYGVNS. CDR3 nucleotide sequence: TGTGCCAGCAGTAGGACTGAAGCTTTCACCTTC. Protein sequence: CASSRTEAFTF.

The chain is built from TRBV9 and TRBJ2-7; D unresolved. V lost 0 bases, J lost 2 bases, and 12 bases lay in between. Germline V lookup: CDR1 SGDLS, CDR2 YYNGEE. The CDR3 totals 15 residues. The DNA for the CDR3 is TGTGCCAGCAGCGTAGGCCCGGGTCACACCTACGAGCAGTACTTC. Its translation is CASSVGPGHTYEQYF.

The sample holds one count of this clonotype. This rearrangement joins TRBV29-1 to TRBJ2-7; D perhaps matches TRBD1 (6 bases). There are 15 residues in the CDR3. The V gene's germline CDR1 is SQVTM and CDR2 ANQGSEA. Trimming removed 0 bases at V and 1 base at J, with 13 bases between. As DNA, the CDR3 is TGCAGCGTTGAAGACGGGACATGGTATTCCTACGAGCAGTACTTC. This codes for CSVEDGTWYSYEQYF.

The chain carries TRBV3-1 and TRBJ2-1; 15 nucleotides align to TRBD2. After removal of 1 base from V and 2 bases from J, the junction contained 3 bases not matched to a gene. The germline V gene encodes CDR1 LGHDT and CDR2 YNNKEL (reference sequence). The CDR3 loop spans 18 amino acids. The CDR3 is CASSQAGLAGGTYNEQFF. In DNA, the CDR3 is TGTGCCAGCAGCCAAGCGGGACTAGCGGGAGGCACCTACAATGAGCAGTTCTTC.

The chain combines TRBV25-1 with TRBJ2-7; 10 bases align to TRBD1. The CDR3 totals 12 residues. V trimming: 8 bases; J trimming: 5 bases; junction bases outside the gene matches: 3. CDR1 MGHDK and CDR2 SYGVNS come from the germline V gene. The CDR3 nucleotides are TGTGCCAGCTGGGGACAGGGGCACGAGCAGTACTTC. Its translation: CASWGQGHEQYF.

V and J are TRBV29-1 and TRBJ2-7; D is possibly TRBD1 (6 bases). The CDR3 length is 13 residues. Germline V gives CDR1 SQVTM, CDR2 ANQGSEA. Trimming took 7 bases from V and 0 from J, leaving 13 bases between them. The CDR3 spells CSARRQASYEQYF. DNA of the CDR3: TGCAGCGCCCGAAGACAGGCCTCCTACGAGCAGTACTTC.

This chain uses TRBV29-1 with TRBJ2-7; 10 nucleotides match TRBD1. Germline CDR1 SQVTM, CDR2 ANQGSEA. This CDR3 region has 14 residues. V lost 7 bases and J lost 2; bases outside the gene matches: 8. The CDR3 loop reads CSASQGQGPYEQYF. In DNA form, the CDR3 reads TGCAGCGCTTCCCAGGGACAGGGGCCCTACGAGCAGTACTTC.

This sequence joins TRBV7-9 and TRBJ2-5, with D perhaps TRBD2 (6 bases). V was cut by 7 bases and J by 2 bases, with 11 bases left in between. The CDR3 covers 13 residues. The germline V gene encodes CDR1 SEHNR and CDR2 FQNEAQ (reference sequence). The CDR3 loop is CASNPGRQETQYF. CDR3 DNA sequence: TGTGCCAGCAATCCTGGGAGGCAAGAGACCCAGTACTTC.

The genes are TRBV12-3 or TRBV12-4 and TRBJ2-7, with D unclear. Trimming removed 5 bases from V and 5 bases from J, with 13 bases in between. The CDR3 covers 13 residues. The CDR3 reads CASSVFTTDEQYF. CDR3 in DNA: TGTGCCAGCAGTGTCTTTACCACCGACGAGCAGTACTTC.

The V and J genes are TRBV20-1 and TRBJ2-7; TRBD2 aligns across 13 bases. Germline V gene data show CDR1 as DFQATT and CDR2 as SNEGSKA (reference sequence). The CDR3 loop spans 14 amino acids. The ends lost 5 bases at V and 6 bases at J; junction bases unmatched: 7. The CDR3 DNA reads as TGCAGTGCTCGGGGGGGGACTAGCGGGACCGAGCAGTACTTC. Its translation: CSARGGTSGTEQYF.